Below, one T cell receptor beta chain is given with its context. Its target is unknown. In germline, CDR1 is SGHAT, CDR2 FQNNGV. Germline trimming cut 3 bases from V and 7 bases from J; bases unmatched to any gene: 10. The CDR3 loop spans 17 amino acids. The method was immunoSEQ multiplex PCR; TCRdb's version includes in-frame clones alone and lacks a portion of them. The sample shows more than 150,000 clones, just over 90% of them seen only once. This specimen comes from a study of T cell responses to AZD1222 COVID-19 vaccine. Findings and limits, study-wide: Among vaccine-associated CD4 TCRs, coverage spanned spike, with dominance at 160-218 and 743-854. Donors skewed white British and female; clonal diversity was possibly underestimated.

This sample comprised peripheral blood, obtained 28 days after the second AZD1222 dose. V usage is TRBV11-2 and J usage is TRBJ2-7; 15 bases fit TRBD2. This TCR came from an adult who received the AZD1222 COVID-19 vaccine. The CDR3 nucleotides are TGTGCCAGCAGCTTCTCCGGACTAGCGGGGGGGCCTGGGGAGCAGTACTTC. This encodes CASSFSGLAGGPGEQYF. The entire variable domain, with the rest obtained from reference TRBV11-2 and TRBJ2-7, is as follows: EAGVAQSPRYKIIEKRQSVAFWCNPISGHATLYWYQQILGQGPKLLIQFQNNGVVDDSQLPKDRFSAERLKGVDSTLKIQPAKLEDSAVYLCASSFSGLAGGPGEQYFGPGTRLTVT.